The subject of this entry is one T cell receptor beta chain. No cognate antigen has been identified for it. No clone much larger than this one lies a single base away; base qualities are absent. This entry comes from a study of CD8 T cells in Susac syndrome (dated by TCRdb to about 2019). Study-wide context: The study used repertoire sequencing to test whether antigen drove CD8+ T cell activation and differentiation in Susac syndrome.

RNA was extracted using the RNeasy kit, and about 0.45 to 1 ug of the RNA was reverse transcribed with random hexamers. The immunoSEQ multiplex PCR assay, which covers 54 Vbeta and 13 Jbeta segments, was used to amplify TCR beta CDR3 regions. PCR amplification bias was corrected using a synthetic template baseline for primer optimization and computational correction. The paper's data handling went like this. Reads were annotated to V, D and J genes per IMGT and analyzed with immunoSEQ Analyzer, keeping only productive sequences. Clonality was computed as one minus Shannon entropy normalized by log2 of the number of productive unique sequences. For each patient and control, public and private clones were evaluated within the 100 most prevalent clones. Clones were defined as Susac-specific if absent from the healthy and MS cohorts, from around 1,100 published viral clones and from other ImmuneACCESS disease sequences. TCRdb trimmed the raw reads at Q25, called clones with MiXCR and kept productive beta chains. Rows with a matching CDR3 protein are joined into one entry that keeps the most common DNA and genes. TCRdb, rather than the study authors, made the V and J calls. For this sample there are 300,000 to 350,000 distinct CDR3 sequences; about 90% appear just once. The ten largest account for over 0.05% of the sample.

Findings and caveats that apply to the study as a whole: The number of individuals in the TCR sequencing and HLA analysis was acknowledged as relatively small.

Germline trimming: 4 bases from V, 5 bases from J; junction bases outside gene matches: 3. The CDR3 sequence holds 15 residues, the cysteine and phenylalanine included. Only the CDR3 DNA is retained, 45 bases long and in frame from the first base. CDR1 and CDR2 (SGHRS, YFSETQ) derive from the germline V gene. Peripheral blood CD8+ and CD4+ T cells from healthy donors, Susac syndrome patients and multiple sclerosis patients were profiled using high-throughput TCR beta sequencing. Treatment-naive patients with stable or active relapsing-remitting disease fulfilling revised McDonald criteria were used as multiple sclerosis controls. Bulk CD8+ and CD4+ T cells were purified by magnetic negative isolation, while CD8+ TEMRA cells were enriched using FACS. Blood was drawn into EDTA tubes, processed within 24 hours, and PBMCs were isolated by density gradient centrifugation. PBMCs intended for TCR sequencing were cryopreserved in liquid nitrogen and were subsequently thawed in a 37 degrees C water bath. The sorted or isolated CD4+, CD8+ and CD8+ TEMRA cells reached a purity of at least 90%.

The V and J segments used are TRBV5-1 and TRBJ2-1; 13 central nucleotides agree with TRBD2. Sequencing was carried out using CD4+ T cells from PBMCs. This clonotype originated in a human donor with multiple sclerosis. The CDR3 here reads CASSHGLAGDNEQFF. The nucleotides are TGCGCCAGCAGCCACGGACTAGCGGGGGACAATGAGCAGTTCTTC.